These T cell receptor beta chains were read from a single sample in a study of Ad26.COV2.S vaccination and SARS-CoV-2 variants. Profiling relied on immunoSEQ multiplex PCR, and the TCRdb table lists in-frame clones only, not all of them. The data show 290,000 or so clones, about 87% seen once. This specimen consisted of peripheral blood, obtained in a trial of Ad26.COV2.S vaccine versus placebo. The receptors stem from a person aged 18-60 years who received the Ad26.COV2.S COVID-19 vaccine or a placebo. Both conserved end residues are part of each CDR3. The D gene is left open where the match is weak. The size entry is marked missing in some rows and otherwise reads once, few, many or a size class.

TRBJ2-7 | NA | TRBV29-1 | few | CSASATSGNSYEQYF | TGCAGCGCTAGCGCCACCTCGGGAAATTCCTACGAGCAGTACTTC
TRBJ1-2 | NA | TRBV18 | NA | CASSPLAAVNYGYTF | TGTGCCAGCTCACCTCTGGCGGCAGTTAACTATGGCTACACCTTC
TRBJ2-2 | NA | TRBV15 | NA | CATSRGPLKTGELFF | TGTGCCACCAGCAGGGGACCTCTGAAGACCGGGGAGCTGTTTTTT
TRBJ1-2 | NA | TRBV7-9 | NA | CASSPGGQYGYTF | TGTGCCAGCAGCCCCGGTGGACAGTATGGCTACACCTTC
TRBJ1-4 | NA | TRBV5-4 | NA | CASSTGGVEEKLFF | TGTGCCAGCAGCACGGGGGGAGTCGAAGAAAAACTGTTTTTT
TRBJ2-5 | TRBD1 | TRBV14 | NA | CASSHSLGQVETQYF | TGTGCCAGCAGCCATTCACTCGGACAGGTAGAGACCCAGTACTTC
TRBJ2-5 | TRBD2 | TRBV12-5 | NA | CASGLVPAGVETQYF | TGTGCTAGTGGTTTGGTCCCAGCGGGAGTGGAGACCCAGTACTTC
TRBJ2-7 | NA | TRBV7-9 | NA | CASEGAVRSYEQYF | TGTGCCAGCGAAGGGGCAGTCAGGTCTTACGAGCAGTACTTC
TRBJ1-1 | TRBD1 | TRBV6-4 | NA | CASKSQRDSWRENTEAFF | TGTGCCAGCAAATCCCAGCGGGACAGTTGGAGGGAGAACACTGAAGCTTTCTTT
TRBJ2-7 | NA | TRBV5-8 | NA | CASSSQGRFYEQYF | TGTGCCAGCAGCTCTCAGGGTAGATTCTACGAGCAGTACTTC
TRBJ2-7 | TRBD2 | TRBV5-6 | NA | CASSPRTRRDEQYF | TGTGCCAGCAGCCCAAGGACTAGGCGCGACGAGCAGTACTTC
TRBJ1-1 | NA | TRBV7-8 | NA | CASSLARVLAPKRTFF | TGTGCCAGCAGCTTAGCGAGGGTGCTTGCACCAAAAAGGACTTTCTTT
TRBJ2-3 | NA | TRBV4-3 | NA | CASSQDSDRVRGGSTDTQYF | TGCGCCAGCAGCCAAGATTCGGACAGGGTACGGGGGGGGAGCACAGATACGCAGTATTTT
TRBJ2-3 | NA | TRBV5-6 | NA | CASSRPGRTDTQYF | TGTGCCAGCAGCCGACCAGGGCGTACAGATACGCAGTATTTT
TRBJ2-1 | NA | TRBV7-8 | NA | CASSLPQSYNEQFF | TGTGCCAGCAGCTTACCCCAGTCCTACAATGAGCAGTTCTTC
TRBJ2-5 | TRBD2 | TRBV2 | NA | CASSDGAGVDGQETQYF | TGTGCCAGCAGTGATGGGGCGGGAGTGGACGGCCAAGAGACCCAGTACTTC
TRBJ2-1 | TRBD2 | TRBV3-1/TRBV3-2 | NA | CASSQPSTSFNEQFF | TGTGCCAGCAGCCAACCGTCGACTAGCTTCAATGAGCAGTTCTTC
TRBJ1-1 | NA | TRBV7-2 | NA | CASSLMGRAFF | TGTGCCAGCAGCTTAATGGGGCGAGCTTTCTTT
TRBJ2-1 | NA | TRBV18 | NA | CASSPFVVAGGTRSYNEQFF | TGTGCCAGCTCACCTTTTGTCGTAGCAGGGGGGACCCGAAGCTACAATGAGCAGTTCTTC
TRBJ2-5 | TRBD1 | TRBV7-2 | NA | CASSLGGQGLKETQYF | TGTGCCAGCAGCTTAGGGGGACAGGGGTTAAAAGAGACCCAGTACTTC
TRBJ2-1 | TRBD2 | TRBV2 | NA | CANRRPLAGGPRNEQFF | TGTGCCAACAGGAGACCTCTAGCGGGGGGGCCTCGGAATGAGCAGTTCTTC
TRBJ2-1 | NA | TRBV24-1 | NA | CATSDPDADSYNEQFF | TGTGCCACCAGTGACCCGGACGCCGACTCCTACAATGAGCAGTTCTTC
TRBJ1-2 | TRBD1 | TRBV2 | NA | CASSPGQVGGYTF | TGTGCCAGCAGTCCGGGACAGGTCGGTGGCTACACCTTC
TRBJ2-5 | TRBD2 | TRBV2 | NA | CASSFSGVGETQYF | TGTGCCAGCAGCTTTAGCGGGGTGGGGGAGACCCAGTACTTC
TRBJ1-6 | NA | TRBV11-2 | few | CASSLDGRRDSPLHF | TGTGCCAGCAGCTTAGACGGCAGAAGGGATTCACCCCTCCACTTT
TRBJ2-1 | TRBD1 | TRBV6-5 | many | CASSHRGDEQFF | TGTGCCAGCAGTCACAGGGGCGATGAGCAGTTCTTC
TRBJ1-4 | NA | TRBV5-4 | NA | CASSFRGAEKLFF | TGTGCCAGCAGCTTTCGGGGGGCTGAAAAACTGTTTTTT
TRBJ2-5 | NA | TRBV4-3 | NA | CASSQDSDGGTQYF | TGCGCCAGCAGCCAAGATAGTGACGGAGGGACCCAGTACTTC
TRBJ1-2 | TRBD1 | TRBV5-1 | NA | CASSRGGQGDGYTF | TGCGCCAGCAGCCGCGGAGGGCAGGGGGACGGCTACACCTTC
TRBJ2-1 | TRBD2 | TRBV20-1 | NA | CSASSTSGQRYNEQFF | TGCAGTGCTAGTTCGACTAGCGGCCAGAGATACAATGAGCAGTTCTTC
TRBJ2-1 | TRBD1 | TRBV7-2 | NA | CASSQDREGHEQFF | TGTGCCAGCAGCCAGGACAGGGAAGGCCATGAGCAGTTCTTC
TRBJ2-2 | NA | TRBV4-3 | NA | CASSHTGGVAGELFF | TGCGCCAGCAGCCATACAGGTGGAGTGGCCGGGGAGCTGTTTTTT
TRBJ2-5 | TRBD2 | TRBV4-2 | NA | CASSQGLAIGTQYF | TGTGCCAGCAGCCAAGGACTAGCGATTGGGACCCAGTACTTC
TRBJ1-4 | NA | TRBV2 | NA | CASSVGGRGEKLFF | TGTGCCAGCAGTGTTGGGGGAAGGGGTGAAAAACTGTTTTTT
TRBJ1-1 | TRBD1 | TRBV29-1 | NA | CSVQQGAPEAFF | TGCAGCGTGCAACAGGGGGCCCCGGAGGCTTTCTTT
TRBJ2-2 | NA | TRBV18 | NA | CASSPAQPPTGELFF | TGTGCCAGCTCACCTGCGCAGCCGCCCACCGGGGAGCTGTTTTTT
TRBJ2-1 | NA | TRBV5-4 | NA | CASSTTDRANEQFF | TGTGCCAGCAGCACTACGGACAGAGCCAATGAGCAGTTCTTC
TRBJ2-5 | TRBD2 | TRBV7-6 | NA | CASSAPRGVGETQYF | TGTGCCAGCAGCGCCCCCCGGGGGGTAGGGGAGACCCAGTACTTC
TRBJ2-3 | TRBD1 | TRBV11-1 | NA | CASSRGTGADTQYF | TGTGCCAGCAGCCGAGGGACAGGGGCAGATACGCAGTATTTT
TRBJ1-2 | NA | TRBV28 | NA | CASALTDYGYTF | TGTGCCAGCGCCTTGACAGACTATGGCTACACCTTC
TRBJ2-7 | TRBD2 | TRBV5-5 | NA | CASSLAVASGSSYEQYF | TGTGCCAGCAGCTTGGCCGTGGCTAGCGGGAGCTCCTACGAGCAGTACTTC
TRBJ1-4 | TRBD1 | TRBV2 | NA | CASRYQGANEKLFF | TGTGCCAGCAGGTACCAGGGGGCTAATGAAAAACTGTTTTTT
TRBJ1-1 | NA | TRBV7-2 | NA | CASSLGQGSTEAFF | TGTGCCAGCAGCTTAGGTCAGGGAAGTACTGAAGCTTTCTTT
TRBJ2-1 | NA | TRBV5-6 | NA | CASVIQGGSYNEQFF | TGTGCCAGCGTTATCCAGGGGGGCTCCTACAATGAGCAGTTCTTC
TRBJ2-3 | TRBD2 | TRBV5-8 | NA | CASSFRGTSASDTQYF | TGTGCCAGCAGCTTTCGTGGGACTAGTGCCTCCGATACGCAGTATTTT
TRBJ1-2 | NA | TRBV3-1/TRBV3-2 | NA | CASRPSGSLKRGYTF | TGTGCCAGCAGACCTTCGGGAAGTTTGAAACGTGGCTACACCTTC
TRBJ1-1 | NA | TRBV12-3/TRBV12-4 | NA | CASSLTGNTEAFF | TGTGCCAGCAGTTTAACAGGGAACACTGAAGCTTTCTTT
TRBJ2-2 | NA | TRBV3-1/TRBV3-2 | NA | CASSHSGAGTGELFF | TGTGCCAGCAGCCATTCCGGGGCGGGCACCGGGGAGCTGTTTTTT
TRBJ2-7 | TRBD2 | TRBV18 | NA | CASSPGIPGGPYEQYF | TGTGCCAGCTCACCAGGAATACCGGGAGGGCCCTACGAGCAGTACTTC
TRBJ1-6 | TRBD1 | TRBV18 | once | CASSPPTGYNSPLHF | TGTGCCAGCTCACCGCCGACAGGGTATAATTCACCCCTCCACTTT
TRBJ2-7 | NA | TRBV9 | NA | CASSPTTDSYEQYF | TGTGCCAGCAGCCCGACGACGGACAGCTACGAGCAGTACTTC
TRBJ1-1 | NA | TRBV27 | NA | CASRPRQPNTEAFF | TGTGCCAGCAGACCAAGACAGCCGAACACTGAAGCTTTCTTT
TRBJ2-4 | TRBD2 | TRBV18 | NA | CASSPVAGQLLAKNIQYF | TGTGCCAGCTCACCTGTAGCGGGTCAACTACTAGCCAAAAACATTCAGTACTTC